The subject of this entry is one T cell receptor (beta chain). In the original analysis: It was from reference gene primer amplification that nucleated cell counts were estimated. Sequenced by immunoSEQ multiplex PCR; TCRdb stores in-frame clones only, minus some. V and J calls and clone size are as listed in that table; D and trimming were resolved from the DNA. The sample contains 100,000 to 150,000 clones, around 89% of which appear only once. The record originates from a study of blood T cell repertoires in COVID-19. Study details: The United States, Italy and Spain supplied acute and convalescent COVID-19 samples. Nucleic acid was either cDNA or gDNA, and it came from T cells, B-cell-depleted T cells, or PBMCs.

Trimming removed 6 bases at V and 0 bases at J, with 12 bases between. The CDR3 contains 14 residues. Per the germline V gene, CDR1 is SNHLY and CDR2 is FYNNEI. Sequenced: peripheral blood. This TCR was recovered from an older man with active or convalescent COVID-19. The chain recombines TRBV2 with TRBJ2-7; D might be TRBD2 (5 bases). The CDR3 reads CASRDLGSSYEQYF. Here the CDR3 DNA reads TGTGCCAGCAGGGACCTAGGGAGCTCCTACGAGCAGTACTTC.